The 21 T cell receptor beta chains below were found in one sample sequenced in a study of blood T cell repertoires in COVID-19. The repertoire was sequenced with immunoSEQ multiplex PCR; TCRdb's copy has only in-frame clones and lacks some. The top ten hold 7% to 10% of the sample, which has around 160,000 clones, roughly 79% seen once. The sequenced sample consisted of peripheral blood. The receptors were sampled from a human donor with acute or convalescent COVID-19. The donor label of this sample is uncertain.

This clone turned up a few times. The chain employs TRBV19 and TRBJ2-1; 12 bases line up with TRBD1. V lost 1 base to trimming and J lost 7 bases; unmatched junction nucleotides: 8. The CDR3 consists of 17 residues. The germline CDR1 and CDR2 sequences are LNHDA and SQIVND (reference sequence). The CDR3 protein is CASSIGVGTGGRNEQFF. In nucleotides, the CDR3 is TGTGCCAGTAGTATAGGAGTAGGGACAGGGGGCAGGAATGAGCAGTTCTTC.

V and J are TRBV3-1 (or the pseudogene TRBV3-2) and TRBJ1-1, with 7 bases that match TRBD1. The trim removed 6 bases at V and 1 base at J, leaving 5 bases unmatched. The germline gives CDR1 LGHDT, CDR2 YNNKEL (reference sequence). The length of the CDR3 is 14 residues. For the CDR3, the DNA is TGTGCCAGCAGGCGACAGGGCGCGAACACTGAAGCTTTCTTT. It encodes CASRRQGANTEAFF.

This clone was detected only once. V usage is TRBV24-1 and J usage is TRBJ2-7, with D possibly TRBD2 on 6 matching bases. Between the trimmed V and J ends, which lost 7 bases and 2 bases, there was a span of 20 bases. The germline CDR1 and CDR2 sequences are KGHDR and SFDVKD. The CDR3 is made up of 16 amino acids. The CDR3 region has the DNA TGTGCCACCAGAGGTGGGGGACTTCCACTAACCTACGAGCAGTACGTC. This codes for CATRGGGLPLTYEQYV.

The CDR3 here is CASSQQGVMNQPQHF. The CDR3 nucleotides read TGTGCCAGCAGCCAACAGGGGGTGATGAATCAGCCCCAGCATTTT. This rearrangement joins TRBV3-1 (or the pseudogene TRBV3-2) to TRBJ1-5, with 7 bases aligning to TRBD1. This CDR3 has 15 amino acids. V was clipped by 2 bases and J by 4 bases; unmatched bases: 5. CDR1 is LGHDT and CDR2 is YNNKEL in the germline V gene (reference sequence).

This clone was observed once. This chain joins TRBV6-5 and TRBJ1-3; 7 nucleotides agree with TRBD1. The trim removed 9 bases at V and 1 base at J, leaving 6 bases unmatched. The CDR3 runs 14 residues. Germline V gene lookup returns CDR1 MNHEY and CDR2 SVGAGI. CDR3 bases: TGTGCCAGTACTGAGGGGGCTTCTGGAAACACCATATATTTT. Its translation: CASTEGASGNTIYF.

CDR3 in DNA: TGCAGTGCCCCAGCTAACTATGGCTACACCTTC. It codes for CSAPANYGYTF. V gene TRBV20-1 combines with J gene TRBJ1-2; D is unresolved. Germline V CDR1 and CDR2: DFQATT, SNEGSKA (reference sequence). The ends were cut back, 6 bases at V and 0 bases at J, with 5 bases in the middle. CDR3 length equals 11 residues.

V gene TRBV6-1 combines with J gene TRBJ2-1; TRBD2 agrees at 8 bases. CDR3 length equals 14 residues. V was clipped by 3 bases and J by 5 bases; unmatched bases: 3. The germline V gene encodes CDR1 MNHNS and CDR2 SASEGT. The CDR3 here is CASSDRGGDNEQFF. Written as DNA, the CDR3 is TGTGCCAGCAGTGATCGGGGGGGAGACAATGAGCAGTTCTTC.

This clone was found a few times. V gene TRBV10-3 combines with J gene TRBJ1-5; 7 nucleotides align to TRBD1. There are 14 residues in the CDR3. Per germline, CDR1 ENHRY and CDR2 SYGVKD. With 10 bases clipped from V and 6 bases from J, the junction kept 12 bases outside the gene matches. The CDR3 sequence: CATTASRDSQPQHF. The CDR3 DNA reads TGTGCCACCACTGCGAGCAGGGACAGTCAGCCCCAGCATTTT.

The V call is TRBV7-9, the J call TRBJ2-5, with 9 bases fitting TRBD1. The CDR3 sequence is 14 residues long. Trimming cost V 11 bases and J 5 bases; bases outside gene matches: 12. Germline CDR1 reads SEHNR; CDR2 reads FQNEAQ (reference sequence). CDR3 sequence: CASGATGGDETQYF. Written as DNA, the CDR3 is TGTGCCTCCGGGGCCACAGGGGGCGACGAGACCCAGTACTTC.

The chain employs TRBV6-5 and TRBJ1-2; unclear D gene. CDR3 size: 14 residues. V was shortened by 0 bases and J by 2 bases, with 7 bases between the two germline ends. Germline loops: CDR1 MNHEY, CDR2 SVGAGI. CDR3 protein: CASSYSGGNYGYTF. CDR3 nucleotides: TGTGCCAGCAGTTACTCGGGAGGGAACTATGGCTACACCTTC.

This chain joins TRBV27 and TRBJ2-3; 12 bases match TRBD2. V was pared by 5 bases and J by 6 bases, with 9 bases of the junction left unmatched. CDR1 is MNHEY and CDR2 is SMNVEV in the germline V gene (reference sequence). The CDR3 extends over 16 amino acids. The CDR3 sequence is CASSVLAGGPGDTQYF. The DNA of the CDR3 is TGTGCCAGCAGTGTACTAGCGGGGGGACCGGGGGATACGCAGTATTTT.

The chain couples TRBV4-1 to TRBJ2-2, with 10 bases lining up with TRBD1. This CDR3 spans 15 amino acids. Germline V gene data show CDR1 as MGHRA and CDR2 as YSYEKL. J gave up 5 bases and V 4 bases, and 4 bases lay outside the gene matches. The CDR3 spells CASSLRTGGTGELFF. The CDR3 region has the DNA TGCGCCAGCAGCCTCCGGACAGGGGGTACCGGGGAGCTGTTTTTT.

The rearrangement joins TRBV4-1 to TRBJ2-3, with D possibly being TRBD2 (6 bases). This CDR3 region has 14 residues. The V gene lost 7 bases and the J gene lost 2 bases, with 13 bases spanning the gap. Germline V gives CDR1 MGHRA, CDR2 YSYEKL. The CDR3 bases are TGCGCCAGCAACTGGGCGGGGATCACAGATACGCAGTATTTT. Protein product: CASNWAGITDTQYF.

V and J are TRBV6-6 and TRBJ2-7, with 8 bases lining up with TRBD2. CDR3 length equals 17 residues. V was clipped by 5 bases and J by 5 bases; unmatched bases: 17. Germline V gives CDR1 MNHNY, CDR2 SVGAGI (reference sequence). CDR3 DNA sequence: TGTGCCAGCAGTCTTCCCTTGGGGTTCAGCGGGGGACACGAGCAGTACGTC. Amino acid sequence: CASSLPLGFSGGHEQYV.

The chain has TRBV10-3 and TRBJ2-7; TRBD1 is a possible D gene (5 bases). V lost 6 bases, J lost 0 bases, and 12 bases lay in between. Germline loops: CDR1 ENHRY, CDR2 SYGVKD. The CDR3 length is 14 residues. CDR3 nucleotides: TGTGCCATCAGAGGTGGGGCCAGCTCCTACGAGCAGTACTTC. This sequence encodes CAIRGGASSYEQYF.

The gene calls are TRBV24-1 and TRBJ2-2; TRBD1 matches 8 bases. J lost 5 bases, V lost 9 bases, and 7 bases had no gene match. This CDR3 contains 14 residues. The germline V gene encodes CDR1 KGHDR and CDR2 SFDVKD. DNA of the CDR3: TGTGCCACCTCTGGACAGGGTGGAACCGGGGAGCTGTTTTTT. It codes for CATSGQGGTGELFF.

This chain uses TRBV10-2 with TRBJ2-1; TRBD2 matches at 8 bases. The V gene end was trimmed by 7 bases and the J gene end by 5 bases; junction bases not matched to a gene: 7. CDR3 length equals 14 residues. Germline V lookup: CDR1 WSHSY, CDR2 SAAADI. This chain's CDR3 is CASKHSGDHNEQFF. DNA of the CDR3: TGCGCCAGCAAGCATAGCGGGGATCACAATGAGCAGTTCTTC.

The V call is TRBV25-1, the J call TRBJ2-3, with a weak D call TRBD2 (6 bases). Between the trimmed V and J ends, which lost 5 bases and 1 base, there was a span of 13 bases. Germline loops: CDR1 MGHDK, CDR2 SYGVNS. The CDR3 runs 15 residues. The DNA of the CDR3 is TGTGCCAGCAGTCTTCCGGGACTCGGCACAGATACGCAGTATTTT. This translates into CASSLPGLGTDTQYF.

CDR3 in amino acids: CASSQTGTNEKLFF. CDR3 nucleotides: TGTGCCAGTAGCCAGACAGGGACTAATGAAAAACTGTTTTTT. V and J are TRBV19 and TRBJ1-4, with 7 nucleotides matching TRBD1. The trim removed 6 bases at V and 2 bases at J, leaving 3 bases unmatched. The CDR3 contains 14 residues. CDR1 is LNHDA, CDR2 SQIVND, per germline (reference sequence).

The V and J genes are TRBV6-5 and TRBJ1-3, with a tentative D call TRBD1 (5 bases). Between the trimmed V and J ends, which lost 2 bases and 0 bases, there was a span of 8 bases. Looked up from germline, CDR1 is MNHEY and CDR2 is SVGAGI. There are 15 residues in the CDR3. CDR3 sequence reads: CASSYSRGSGNTIYF. DNA of the CDR3: TGTGCCAGCAGTTACAGTAGGGGCTCTGGAAACACCATATATTTT.

This chain joins TRBV10-3 and TRBJ2-3, with unresolved D. There are 12 residues in the CDR3. Looked up from germline, CDR1 is ENHRY and CDR2 is SYGVKD. Trimming cost V 4 bases and J 0 bases, with 2 bases left between them. DNA of the CDR3: TGTGCCATCAGTGTAAGCACAGATACGCAGTATTTT. It specifies CAISVSTDTQYF.